A selection of T cell receptor beta chains follows, all from one sample in a study of T cells in Graves' hyperthyroidism and ophthalmopathy. TCRdb itself ran the multiplex PCR reads through MiXCR, one entry per CDR3 protein. The sample lists more than 300,000 distinct CDR3 sequences, 15% to 20% occurring once. Sequencing was done on a sample of blood. The receptors were sampled from a man between 18 and 35 years old with Graves' ophthalmopathy. The CDR3 runs from the conserved cysteine through the conserved F or W. The D gene is left open where the match is weak. Size values are once, few and many counts, or a class for expanded clones, and some rows have none.

v_call	j_call	clone_size	d_call	cdr3_nt	cdr3_aa
TRBV3-1	TRBJ1-3	NA	NA	TGTGCCAGCAGCCGCTTCCTCGGGGACTCTGGAAACACCATATATTTT	CASSRFLGDSGNTIYF
TRBV7-6	TRBJ2-1	NA	NA	TGTGCCAGCAGCTTAGAGGCGGGGGCCGAGCAGTTCTTC	CASSLEAGAEQFF
TRBV6-1	TRBJ2-1	once	NA	TGTGCCAGCAGTGAACAGGGGTACTTCGACGAGCAGTTCTTC	CASSEQGYFDEQFF
TRBV28	TRBJ1-6	many	NA	TGTGCCAGCAGTTCTTCTGGGAATTCACCCCTCCACTTT	CASSSSGNSPLHF
TRBV25-1	TRBJ1-1	few	NA	TGTGCCAGCAGTGTAGACAGGAGTTTCGGTGCTTTCTTT	CASSVDRSFGAFF
TRBV11-2	TRBJ2-5	NA	TRBD2	TGTGCCAGCAGCTCCGGACTAGCGGACCAAGAGACCCAGTACTTC	CASSSGLADQETQYF
TRBV9	TRBJ1-6	NA	NA	TGTGCCAGCAGCGTAGACGGGACGGGACTTTCACCCCTCCACTTT	CASSVDGTGLSPLHF
TRBV25-1	TRBJ1-2	many	NA	TGTGCCAGCAGTGAATCAACTAACTATGGCTACACCTTC	CASSESTNYGYTF
TRBV27	TRBJ1-2	NA	NA	TGTGCCAGCAGTTTGGGGCCGGGGGTCTATGGCTACACCTTC	CASSLGPGVYGYTF
TRBV5-6	TRBJ1-6	NA	NA	TGTGCCAGCAGCTCACAAGGGTTGGTCTCACCCCTCCACTTT	CASSSQGLVSPLHF
TRBV18	TRBJ1-1	few	NA	TGTGCCAGCTCACCTCTACCTCGAGGGGGGTTGGACACTGAAGCTTTCTTT	CASSPLPRGGLDTEAFF
TRBV6-1	TRBJ1-6	many	TRBD1	TGTGCCTCCGCCATGGAACAGGGGATATCACCCCTCCACTTT	CASAMEQGISPLHF
TRBV4-1	TRBJ2-3	NA	NA	TGCGCCAGCAGCCACCCGCGGGGGCGAAGCACAGATACGCAGTATTTT	CASSHPRGRSTDTQYF
TRBV2	TRBJ1-5	many	NA	NA	CASSERQGGISPSIF
TRBV7-9	TRBJ2-3	many	TRBD1	TGTGCCAGCAGCCGGGACAGGTTAACAGATACGCAGTATTTT	CASSRDRLTDTQYF